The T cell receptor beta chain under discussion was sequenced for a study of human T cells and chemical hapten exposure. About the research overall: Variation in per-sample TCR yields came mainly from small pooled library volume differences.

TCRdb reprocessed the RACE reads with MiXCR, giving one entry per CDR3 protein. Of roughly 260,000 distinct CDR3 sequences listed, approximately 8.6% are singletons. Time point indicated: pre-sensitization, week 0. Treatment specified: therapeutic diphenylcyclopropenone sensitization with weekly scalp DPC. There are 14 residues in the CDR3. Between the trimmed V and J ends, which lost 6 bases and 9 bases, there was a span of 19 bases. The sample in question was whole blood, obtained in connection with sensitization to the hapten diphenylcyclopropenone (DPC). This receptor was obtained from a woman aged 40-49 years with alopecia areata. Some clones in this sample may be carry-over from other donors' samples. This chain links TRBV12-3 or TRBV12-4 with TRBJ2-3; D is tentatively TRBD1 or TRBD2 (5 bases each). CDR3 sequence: CASSRDPQSGTQYF. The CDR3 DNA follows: TGTGCCAGCAGCCGGGACCCACAGTCTGGCACGCAGTATTTT.